The rows below give T cell receptor beta chains drawn from one sample of a study of blood T cells in healthy people across ages. TCRdb processed the 5' RACE reads anew with MiXCR; each CDR3 protein has one entry. The table records over 1,500,000 distinct CDR3 sequences, roughly 43% of them present only once. Material: blood. The receptors were sampled from a human donor in good health. Both conserved end residues are part of each CDR3. Each record gives: J gene, D gene, V gene, clone size, CDR3 DNA, CDR3 protein. The D gene is left open where the match is weak. Clone size appears in some rows only: once, few, many, or a class for an expanded clone.

TRBJ1-5,-,TRBV20-1,-,TGCAGTGTCAGGGTTGATTACAATCAGCTCCAGCATTTT,CSVRVDYNQLQHF
TRBJ2-3,TRBD2,TRBV7-2,-,TGTGCCAGCAGCTCGGGGAATAGCGGGGGGAGGACAGATACGCAGTATTTT,CASSSGNSGGRTDTQYF
TRBJ2-3,-,TRBV7-2,-,TGTGCCAGCAGCCCACGGACGCGGAACACAGATACGCAGTATTTT,CASSPRTRNTDTQYF
TRBJ1-2,TRBD1,TRBV3-1,few,TGTGCCAGCAGTTATACAGGGGAAGATGGCTACACCTTC,CASSYTGEDGYTF
TRBJ1-2,TRBD1,TRBV2,-,TGTGCCAGCACCCGGGACAGGGGGCGCAACTATGGCTACACCTTC,CASTRDRGRNYGYTF
TRBJ1-2,-,TRBV29-1,-,TGCATCGCCGACCCAGGGGAAGGCGGCTACACCTTC,CIADPGEGGYTF
TRBJ2-7,-,TRBV28,few,TGTGCCAGCAGTCCCACCATAGAAAGTACCTACGAGCAGTACTTC,CASSPTIESTYEQYF
TRBJ2-4,-,TRBV6-5,-,TGTGCCAGCAGTTACTTCCCAACCCAGGGCGGGAAAAACATTCAGTACTTC,CASSYFPTQGGKNIQYF
TRBJ2-5,TRBD2,TRBV2,few,TGTGCCAGCAGGGCTAGCGGGGTTTTAGAGACCCAGTACTTC,CASRASGVLETQYF
TRBJ2-1,-,TRBV7-9,-,TGTGCCAGCAGCTTAGCCCTCAGCGGTTCCTACAATGAGCAGTTCTTC,CASSLALSGSYNEQFF
TRBJ2-1,-,TRBV7-2,few,TGTGCCAGCATGGTAGCTAGGGATCAGAATGAGCAGTTCTTC,CASMVARDQNEQFF
TRBJ1-3,-,TRBV5-1,-,TGCGCCAGCAGCTTGTCAAGGACCTCTGGAAACACCATATATTTT,CASSLSRTSGNTIYF
TRBJ1-1,TRBD1,TRBV5-5,-,TGTACCAGCAGCCTCGGGACAGGGAACACTGAAGCTTTCTTT,CTSSLGTGNTEAFF
TRBJ2-3,TRBD2,TRBV27,few,TGTGCCAGCAGTCCCATGGGACTAGCGGGCACAGATACGCAGTATTTT,CASSPMGLAGTDTQYF